A single T cell receptor (beta chain) is shown here with its context. The protocol was immunoSEQ multiplex PCR, while the TCRdb copy is restricted to in-frame clones and leaves out a portion. Of approximately 49,000 clones in the sample, over 90% were seen once. Germline V gene sequence: CDR1 SGHVS, CDR2 FQNEAQ. The CDR3 is 14 residues long. Trimming cost V 2 bases and J 8 bases, with 15 bases left between them. The data stem from a study of T cells in tuberculosis. Study information: In South Africa, adults with active tuberculosis were compared with IGRA-negative and latently infected IGRA-positive adolescents.

Time point reported: new active TB diagnosis, blood taken before or within 7 days of starting treatment. The sequenced sample was PBMCs, obtained at tuberculosis diagnosis. The TCR was taken from an adult with tuberculosis. J is TRBJ1-2 and V is TRBV7-8, with D perhaps matching TRBD1 (6 bases). The CDR3 bases are TGTGCCAGCAGCTTATACAGGGAACCTCACGGCTACACCTTC. It is translated as CASSLYREPHGYTF.